A single sample gave rise to the 28 T cell receptor beta chains below, sequenced in a study of vaccination and CD4 T cells after COVID-19. These receptors have no identified antigens. Sequencing of cultured CD4+ T cell DNA used the Oncomine TCR Beta short-read assay. TCRdb redid the calling of the PCR reads with MiXCR, one entry per CDR3 protein. The table lists 20,000 to 30,000 distinct CDR3 sequences, roughly 65% of them singletons, with about 22% in the top ten. Described treatment: approximately nine-day PBMC culture with coronavirus spike peptide pools or control peptides (ViraFEST assay). The starting material was CD4+ T cells from blood, cultured in vitro, obtained after SARS-CoV-2 vaccination. The receptor source for this set is a human donor who received a COVID-19 vaccine.

The chain recombines TRBV12-3 or TRBV12-4 with TRBJ2-5; TRBD1 aligns across 8 bases. The CDR3 has 11 residues. The V gene end was trimmed by 8 bases and the J gene end by 9 bases; junction bases not matched to a gene: 5. The CDR3 sequence: CASRQGTSQYF. The CDR3 bases are TGTGCCAGCCGACAGGGGACGTCCCAGTACTTC.

The chain joins TRBV6-1 to TRBJ2-5; TRBD2 is a possible D gene (6 bases). V was pared by 6 bases and J by 4 bases, with 12 bases between. Germline V lookup: CDR1 MNHNS, CDR2 SASEGT. CDR3 size: 13 residues. Here the CDR3 reads CASRRDRGETQYF. DNA of the CDR3: TGTGCCAGCAGGCGGGACCGGGGAGAGACCCAGTACTTC.

V usage is TRBV19 and J usage is TRBJ2-5; tentative D call: TRBD1 (6 bases). V was pared by 4 bases and J by 0 bases, with 9 bases between. CDR1 is LNHDA, CDR2 SQIVND, per germline (reference sequence). The CDR3 consists of 14 residues. The CDR3 region has the DNA TGTGCCAGTAGTACAACAGGGTACCAAGAGACCCAGTACTTC. Its translation is CASSTTGYQETQYF.

CDR3 amino acids: CASSFPSSYEQYF. The CDR3 region has the DNA TGTGCCAGCAGTTTCCCGAGCTCCTACGAGCAGTACTTC. J is TRBJ2-7 and V is TRBV6-5; D gene unclear. V was trimmed by 4 bases and J by 0 bases, leaving 7 bases between them. The CDR3 is 13 amino acids. CDR1 and CDR2 from the germline V gene are MNHEY and SVGAGI.

This rearrangement joins TRBV30 to TRBJ1-1, with D possibly TRBD1 on 5 matching bases. From germline, CDR1 is GTSNPN and CDR2 SVGIG (reference sequence). The CDR3 sequence is 12 residues long. V dropped 3 bases and J dropped 5 bases, with 10 bases sitting between them. Written as DNA, the CDR3 is TGTGCCTGGAGGAGGGGAGAGACTGAAGCTTTCTTT. As protein: CAWRRGETEAFF.

The CDR3 DNA is TGTGCCAGCAGTCCACCCACCCCTGGGGGCTACACCTTC. Protein sequence: CASSPPTPGGYTF. This chain links TRBV12-3 or TRBV12-4 with TRBJ1-2; no clear D gene. There are 13 residues in the CDR3. V shed 5 bases and J shed 8 bases, with 15 bases lying between them.

The chain links TRBV5-1 to TRBJ1-1; no reliable D call. This CDR3 comprises 14 residues. V was cut by 2 bases and J by 0 bases, with 8 bases left in between. The germline V gene encodes CDR1 SGHRS and CDR2 YFSETQ. The CDR3 protein is CASSFSLMNTEAFF. The CDR3 bases are TGCGCCAGCAGCTTCTCCCTCATGAACACTGAAGCTTTCTTT.

This clonotype has just a few counts. This chain connects TRBV15 to TRBJ1-6; tentatively, D is TRBD1 (6 bases). V lost 0 bases to trimming and J lost 5 bases, with 17 bases between them. In germline, CDR1 is LNHNV, CDR2 YYDKDF (reference sequence). The CDR3 has 18 residues. The CDR3 loop is CATSRDRRNRVDNSPLHF. The CDR3, as DNA: TGTGCCACCAGCAGAGACCGGCGAAACAGGGTAGATAATTCACCCCTCCACTTT.

V gene TRBV18 combines with J gene TRBJ2-5, with D unresolved. CDR3 length: 12 amino acids. Germline CDR1 KGHSH, CDR2 LQKENI. V was pared by 6 bases and J by 4 bases, with 9 bases between. CDR3 region: CASSRLGETQYF. The CDR3 nucleotides read TGTGCCAGCTCGCGCCTCGGAGAGACCCAGTACTTC.

This chain links TRBV7-6 with TRBJ1-5; D call uncertain. There are 15 residues in the CDR3. V lost 1 base to trimming and J lost 0 bases, with 7 bases between them. Per the germline V gene, CDR1 is SGHVS and CDR2 is FNYEAQ. For the CDR3, the DNA is TGTGCCAGCAGCTTAGGCGGATATAGCAATCAGCCCCAGCATTTT. Amino acid sequence: CASSLGGYSNQPQHF.

The chain is built from TRBV2 and TRBJ2-5, with D hard to call. The CDR3 has 11 amino acids. CDR1 SNHLY and CDR2 FYNNEI come from the germline V gene. Between the trimmed V and J ends, which lost 3 bases and 5 bases, there was a span of 4 bases. The CDR3 is CASSDLETQYF. The CDR3 DNA sequence: TGTGCCAGCAGTGATCTGGAGACCCAGTACTTC.

The V and J genes are TRBV19 and TRBJ1-5, with a tentative D call TRBD1 (5 bases). The V and J ends lost 3 bases and 3 bases respectively, with 24 bases between them. Looked up from germline, CDR1 is LNHDA and CDR2 is SQIVND (reference sequence). This CDR3 has 19 residues. CDR3 in amino acids: CASSIERGRDGGVNQPQHF. CDR3 nucleotides: TGTGCCAGTAGTATTGAACGTGGGAGGGACGGCGGGGTCAATCAGCCCCAGCATTTT.

This chain links TRBV25-1 with TRBJ1-2; 8 positions agree with TRBD1. CDR3 length: 14 amino acids. CDR1 is MGHDK and CDR2 is SYGVNS in the germline V gene. V dropped 5 bases and J dropped 3; count of bases not matched to a gene: 5. The CDR3 coding sequence is TGTGCCAGCAGTCCCGGACAGGGCTACTATGGCTACACCTTC. Translation: CASSPGQGYYGYTF.

The chain combines TRBV5-1 with TRBJ2-2; TRBD2 is a possible D gene (7 bases). Trimming pared 0 bases from V and 5 bases from J, leaving 17 bases between. Germline V gene data show CDR1 as SGHRS and CDR2 as YFSETQ. The length of the CDR3 is 17 residues. The DNA for the CDR3 is TGCGCCAGCAGCTTGGGGGGGGGCACCGTTGGAACCGGGGAGCTGTTTTTT. Its protein is CASSLGGGTVGTGELFF.

This chain links TRBV20-1 with TRBJ2-3; 8 bases are shared with TRBD1. This CDR3 is 13 amino acids long. V shed 3 bases, J shed 4 bases, and the junction held 3 bases outside the gene matches. Germline CDR1 reads DFQATT; CDR2 reads SNEGSKA (reference sequence). The CDR3 coding sequence is TGCAGTGCTAGTAGACAGGGGCCAGATACGCAGTATTTT. Its translation is CSASRQGPDTQYF.

The chain has TRBV20-1 and TRBJ2-3, with TRBD2 identical over 9 bases. Germline V gene sequence: CDR1 DFQATT, CDR2 SNEGSKA (reference sequence). This CDR3 has 16 amino acids. V trimming: 1 base; J trimming: 5 bases; junction bases outside the gene matches: 10. In DNA form, the CDR3 reads TGCAGTGCTAGAGTGGACGGCGGGGGGGCTGGAGATACGCAGTATTTT. Protein product: CSARVDGGGAGDTQYF.

This chain joins TRBV10-3 and TRBJ2-5; D is possibly TRBD1 (6 bases). The V gene lost 2 bases and the J gene lost 6 bases, with 10 bases spanning the gap. CDR1 and CDR2 from the germline V gene are ENHRY and SYGVKD. The CDR3 length is 13 residues. The CDR3 loop reads CAISEDRQKTQYF. CDR3 nucleotide sequence: TGTGCCATCAGTGAGGACAGGCAGAAGACCCAGTACTTC.

The gene calls are TRBV2 and TRBJ2-2; TRBD2 aligns across 8 bases. With 7 bases clipped from V and 4 bases from J, the junction kept 5 bases outside the gene matches. Germline V gene data show CDR1 as SNHLY and CDR2 as FYNNEI. The CDR3 consists of 14 residues. The CDR3 is CASNGGAFTGELFF. CDR3 DNA: TGTGCCAGCAACGGGGGGGCTTTCACCGGGGAGCTGTTTTTT.

The chain has TRBV27 and TRBJ1-2, with 7 bases matching TRBD1. The CDR3 is made up of 15 amino acids. J gave up 3 bases and V 1 base, and 5 bases lay outside the gene matches. Germline V lookup: CDR1 MNHEY, CDR2 SMNVEV (reference sequence). In DNA form, the CDR3 reads TGTGCCAGCAGTTTATACCGACAGGGTGACTATGGCTACACCTTC. It yields the protein CASSLYRQGDYGYTF.

The chain carries TRBV6-1 and TRBJ2-1, with TRBD1 matching over 8 bases. Germline V lookup: CDR1 MNHNS, CDR2 SASEGT. The CDR3 length is 11 residues. In DNA, the CDR3 is TGTGACTGGACAGGGAGGAATGAGCAGTTCTTC. Translating gives CDWTGRNEQFF.

By sample share, this clonotype is medium-sized. The chain employs TRBV7-2 and TRBJ1-3; D gene ambiguous. The CDR3 contains 15 residues. V shed 0 bases and J shed 2 bases, with 8 bases lying between them. CDR1 and CDR2 from the germline V gene are SGHTA and FQGNSA. CDR3 sequence reads: CASSLAGLTGNTIYF. CDR3 coding DNA: TGTGCCAGCAGCTTAGCAGGGCTAACTGGAAACACCATATATTTT.

The J gene is TRBJ1-5, the V gene TRBV30; 8 nucleotides align to TRBD1. With 2 bases clipped from V and 6 bases from J, the junction kept 6 bases outside the gene matches. The CDR3 runs 14 residues. The germline CDR1 and CDR2 sequences are GTSNPN and SVGIG (reference sequence). The CDR3 here is CAWSNGQGGQPQHF. The CDR3 region has the DNA TGTGCCTGGAGTAACGGACAGGGCGGTCAGCCCCAGCATTTT.

The rearrangement uses TRBV7-9 and TRBJ2-5; 11 nucleotides align to TRBD1. The CDR3 is 16 residues long. The germline gives CDR1 SEHNR, CDR2 FQNEAQ (reference sequence). The ends lost 8 bases at V and 5 bases at J; junction bases unmatched: 13. The CDR3 DNA reads TGTGCCAGCCATAGTGGGGGGACAGGGGGTGTCGAGACCCAGTACTTC. It codes for CASHSGGTGGVETQYF.

The J gene is TRBJ1-6, the V gene TRBV5-1; a possible D gene is TRBD1 (6 bases). Trimming took 4 bases from V and 10 from J, leaving 21 bases between them. CDR3 size: 16 residues. Germline V gene sequence: CDR1 SGHRS, CDR2 YFSETQ. CDR3 amino acids: CASSPDQTGKGSPLHF. In nucleotides, the CDR3 is TGCGCCAGCAGCCCGGACCAAACAGGGAAGGGATCACCCCTCCACTTT.

The chain combines TRBV15 with TRBJ2-3, with D tentatively TRBD1 (6 bases). Germline assignment: CDR1 LNHNV and CDR2 YYDKDF (reference sequence). The CDR3 spans 16 residues. V lost 0 bases to trimming and J lost 5 bases, with 15 bases between them. Here the CDR3 reads CATSRDFRGTGDTQYF. The CDR3 bases are TGTGCCACCAGCAGAGATTTTAGGGGGACGGGAGATACGCAGTATTTT.

This rearrangement joins TRBV11-2 to TRBJ1-6; tentative D call: TRBD1 (6 bases). V was clipped by 5 bases and J by 1 base, with 9 bases between them. The CDR3 runs to 15 residues. The V gene's germline CDR1 is SGHAT and CDR2 FQNNGV. The DNA of the CDR3 is TGTGCCAGCAGCGCAACAGGGTCCTATAATTCACCCCTCCACTTT. Protein: CASSATGSYNSPLHF. Supplemented by reference TRBV11-2 and TRBJ1-6, the full variable domain reads EAGVAQSPRYKIIEKRQSVAFWCNPISGHATLYWYQQILGQGPKLLIQFQNNGVVDDSQLPKDRFSAERLKGVDSTLKIQPAKLEDSAVYLCASSATGSYNSPLHFGNGTRLTVT.

The chain employs TRBV6-1 and TRBJ2-7; D not resolved. With 6 bases removed from V and 2 bases from J, the gap between germline ends came to 14 bases. This CDR3 has 14 amino acids. Germline V gene data show CDR1 as MNHNS and CDR2 as SASEGT. Written as DNA, the CDR3 is TGTGCCAGCAGGCCAAGGACGGAAACCTACGAGCAGTACTTC. Translation gives CASRPRTETYEQYF.

The rearrangement joins TRBV7-3 to TRBJ1-1; D is undetermined. CDR1 and CDR2 from the germline V gene are SGHTA and FQGTGA. V was trimmed by 3 bases and J by 1 base, leaving 6 bases between them. This CDR3 is 13 amino acids long. The CDR3 bases are TGTGCCAGCAGCTTTACGCGGAACACTGAAGCTTTCTTT. It is translated as CASSFTRNTEAFF. The full variable domain, completed using reference TRBV7-3 and TRBJ1-1, is GAGVSQTPSNKVTEKGKYVELRCDPISGHTALYWYRQSLGQGPEFLIYFQGTGAADDSGLPNDRFFAVRPEGSVSTLKIQRTERGDSAVYLCASSFTRNTEAFFGQGTRLTVV.